This passage covers 30 T cell receptor beta chains from one sample sequenced in a study of blood T cell repertoires in COVID-19 (dated by TCRdb to about 2020). The receptor library was made with the immunoSEQ multiplex PCR assay. TCRdb retrieved this table from immuneACCESS and kept in-frame rearrangements only. Not all clones are present; in checked studies, unresolved V genes account for under half, and no reason is known for the remainder. The sample yields approximately 14,000 clones; 85% to 90% were counted once. The top ten hold less than 2.5% of the sample. The sequenced sample was peripheral blood. The receptors stem from a woman in her sixties or seventies in a cohort sampled during active or convalescent COVID-19.

In this sample, this clone turned up once. V is TRBV12-5 and J is TRBJ2-5; 13 bases agree with TRBD2. J gave up 5 bases and V 3 bases, and 9 bases lay outside the gene matches. The CDR3 loop spans 17 amino acids. Germline-derived CDR1 and CDR2 are LGHNT and FRNRAP. The CDR3: CASGLSRTSGGFETQYF. The CDR3 DNA sequence: TGTGCTAGTGGTTTAAGCCGGACTAGCGGGGGTTTTGAGACCCAGTACTTC.

The chain joins TRBV5-4 to TRBJ2-3; possible D gene TRBD2, 5 bases. The CDR3 has 14 residues. Germline CDR1 SGHNT, CDR2 YYREEE (reference sequence). V lost 0 bases, J lost 6 bases, and 11 bases lay in between. The CDR3 loop reads CASSLGGAADTQYF. CDR3 bases: TGTGCCAGCAGCTTGGGGGGAGCCGCGGATACGCAGTATTTT.

This chain links TRBV2 with TRBJ2-7, with D perhaps matching TRBD1 (5 bases). V shed 6 bases and J shed 2 bases, with 5 bases lying between them. The CDR3 runs 11 residues. Germline-derived CDR1 and CDR2 are SNHLY and FYNNEI. CDR3 nucleotide sequence: TGTGCCAGCAGCAGGGCCTACGAGCAGTACTTC. Protein sequence: CASSRAYEQYF.

The chain couples TRBV3-1 (or the pseudogene TRBV3-2) to TRBJ2-3; 8 bases are shared with TRBD2. CDR3 length: 16 amino acids. After removal of 4 bases from V and 1 base from J, the junction contained 7 bases not matched to a gene. Germline lookup yields CDR1 LGHDT and CDR2 YNNKEL (reference sequence). CDR3 protein: CASSLGVSGGTDTQYF. The CDR3 DNA is TGTGCCAGCAGCCTAGGGGTTAGCGGGGGCACAGATACGCAGTATTTT.

The V call is TRBV10-3, the J call TRBJ1-1; D remains ambiguous. CDR1 and CDR2 from the germline V gene are ENHRY and SYGVKD. Trimming pared 3 bases from V and 4 bases from J, leaving 9 bases between. This CDR3 spans 13 amino acids. The CDR3 protein is CAISERGPTEAFF. The CDR3 bases are TGTGCCATCAGTGAACGGGGTCCCACTGAAGCTTTCTTT.

This clone was observed a few times. The genes are TRBV6-5 and TRBJ1-4; D gene unclear. V lost 6 bases to trimming and J lost 0 bases, with 8 bases between them. Germline lookup yields CDR1 MNHEY and CDR2 SVGAGI. This CDR3 has 14 residues. This CDR3 is CASSLSATNEKLFF. The CDR3 bases are TGTGCCAGCAGCCTCAGTGCAACTAATGAAAAACTGTTTTTT.

This rearrangement joins TRBV5-1 to TRBJ2-3; TRBD2 matches 14 bases. V was pared by 4 bases and J by 4 bases, with 8 bases of the junction left unmatched. The CDR3 has 17 residues. Per germline, CDR1 SGHRS and CDR2 YFSETQ. The CDR3 loop is CASSPRLAGGPADTQYF. CDR3 nucleotide sequence: TGCGCCAGCAGCCCAAGACTAGCGGGGGGGCCGGCAGATACGCAGTATTTT.

The V call is TRBV29-1, the J call TRBJ1-2; the D is unclear. V lost 5 bases and J 2 bases, leaving 9 bases between the germline ends. The V gene's germline CDR1 is SQVTM and CDR2 ANQGSEA. The CDR3 covers 12 residues. The CDR3 spells CSVMSPNYGYTF. The DNA of the CDR3 is TGCAGCGTTATGAGTCCCAACTATGGCTACACCTTC.

The rearrangement joins TRBV7-2 to TRBJ1-4; TRBD1 matches at 7 bases. Germline V gene sequence: CDR1 SGHTA, CDR2 FQGNSA. The CDR3 sequence is 15 residues long. The trim removed 5 bases at V and 7 bases at J, leaving 10 bases unmatched. The CDR3 reads CASSPNRNRGEKLFF. The CDR3 DNA is TGTGCCAGCAGCCCAAATCGGAACAGGGGTGAAAAACTGTTTTTT.

The gene calls are TRBV18 and TRBJ2-5, with 8 positions matching TRBD1. The CDR3 has 12 residues. Looked up from germline, CDR1 is KGHSH and CDR2 is LQKENI. The ends lost 4 bases at V and 10 bases at J; junction bases unmatched: 5. This CDR3 reads CASSLGTGDQYF. CDR3 sequence (DNA): TGTGCCAGCTCACTCGGGACAGGAGACCAGTACTTC.

The chain joins TRBV4-3 to TRBJ1-1; D ambiguous. V lost 0 bases and J lost 1, with 9 bases in between. The CDR3 is made up of 15 amino acids. Germline CDR1 is LGHNA and CDR2 is YSLEER. Written as DNA, the CDR3 is TGCGCCAGCAGCCAAGATGGACTGGCGAACACTGAAGCTTTCTTT. It translates to CASSQDGLANTEAFF.

This rearrangement joins TRBV3-1 (or the pseudogene TRBV3-2) to TRBJ2-1; D possibly corresponds to TRBD1 (6 bases). The CDR3 extends over 16 amino acids. V lost 0 bases and J lost 4, with 13 bases in between. Germline lookup yields CDR1 LGHDT and CDR2 YNNKEL (reference sequence). In DNA form, the CDR3 reads TGTGCCAGCAGCCAAGATCTCAGACAGGCTTACAATGAGCAGTTCTTC. Its translation: CASSQDLRQAYNEQFF.

The chain uses TRBV29-1 and TRBJ1-2; 8 bases map to TRBD1. With 6 bases clipped from V and 4 bases from J, the junction kept 13 bases outside the gene matches. From germline, CDR1 is SQVTM and CDR2 ANQGSEA. The CDR3 has 15 amino acids. CDR3 region: CSVQRGQAVGYGYTF. CDR3 nucleotide sequence: TGCAGCGTCCAGCGGGGACAGGCAGTCGGCTATGGCTACACCTTC.

This chain joins TRBV7-2 and TRBJ2-1; a weak D match, TRBD1 (6 bases). V was trimmed by 6 bases and J by 4 bases, leaving 16 bases between them. This CDR3 has 15 residues. Germline-derived CDR1 and CDR2 are SGHTA and FQGNSA. This CDR3 reads CASSFTGIGYNEQFF. The CDR3 DNA follows: TGTGCCAGCAGTTTCACAGGGATTGGGTACAATGAGCAGTTCTTC.

V usage is TRBV6-5 and J usage is TRBJ2-7; TRBD1 matches at 7 bases. The CDR3 runs to 15 residues. The germline V gene encodes CDR1 MNHEY and CDR2 SVGAGI. After removal of 6 bases from V and 1 base from J, the junction contained 9 bases not matched to a gene. CDR3 sequence reads: CASRSPYRGSYEQYF. The DNA of the CDR3 is TGTGCCAGCAGATCCCCGTACAGGGGTTCCTACGAGCAGTACTTC.

The V gene is TRBV6-5, the J gene TRBJ2-3, with TRBD1 as a possible D gene (5 bases). This CDR3 has 16 residues. Trimming took 2 bases from V and 3 from J, leaving 15 bases between them. Germline loops: CDR1 MNHEY, CDR2 SVGAGI. The CDR3 spells CASSYSSPTETDTQYF. DNA for the CDR3: TGTGCCAGCAGTTACAGCTCCCCGACAGAGACAGATACGCAGTATTTT.

The chain employs TRBV6-4 and TRBJ2-1, with TRBD2 matching over 11 bases. The germline V gene encodes CDR1 MRHNA and CDR2 SNTAGT. J gave up 8 bases and V 6 bases, and 6 bases lay outside the gene matches. This CDR3 region has 14 residues. In nucleotides, the CDR3 is TGTGCCAGCAGCCAACTAGCGGGGGTCGATGAGCAGTTCTTC. Amino acid sequence: CASSQLAGVDEQFF.

V and J are TRBV19 and TRBJ1-2; 7 nucleotides line up with TRBD1. Trimming removed 4 bases from V and 5 bases from J; junction bases left unmatched: 10. The CDR3 is 15 amino acids. Germline CDR1 reads LNHDA; CDR2 reads SQIVND (reference sequence). CDR3 amino acids: CASSTTGAAGYGYTF. CDR3 nucleotides: TGTGCCAGTAGTACAACAGGGGCGGCGGGTTATGGCTACACCTTC.

This chain uses TRBV7-9 with TRBJ2-7; TRBD1 aligns across 7 bases. Per the germline V gene, CDR1 is SEHNR and CDR2 is FQNEAQ (reference sequence). The CDR3 spans 14 residues. J lost 4 bases, V lost 3 bases, and 6 bases had no gene match. In nucleotides, the CDR3 is TGTGCCAGCAGCTTCCGGGACAGTCCTTACGAGCAGTACTTC. Translating it yields CASSFRDSPYEQYF.

The rearrangement joins TRBV2 to TRBJ2-3, with TRBD2 matching 8 bases. The CDR3 totals 14 residues. Germline V lookup: CDR1 SNHLY, CDR2 FYNNEI. Trimming took 6 bases from V and 0 from J; bases not matched to a gene: 2. The CDR3 DNA follows: TGTGCCAGCAGCTGGACTAGCAGCACAGATACGCAGTATTTT. It yields the protein CASSWTSSTDTQYF.

V usage is TRBV7-2 and J usage is TRBJ2-5, with 14 bases that match TRBD2. CDR3 length: 17 residues. Losses at the gene ends were 3 bases for V and 5 bases for J; bases not matched to a gene: 8. Germline V CDR1 and CDR2: SGHTA, FQGNSA. DNA for the CDR3: TGTGCCAGCAGCTTGGGGACTAGCGGGGGTACGAGGGAGACCCAGTACTTC. Translation: CASSLGTSGGTRETQYF.

This chain links TRBV28 with TRBJ1-5, with D unresolved. CDR1 MDHEN and CDR2 SYDVKM come from the germline V gene. V dropped 5 bases and J dropped 0 bases, with 8 bases sitting between them. This CDR3 region has 14 residues. The chain's CDR3 is CASSPRISNQPQHF. CDR3 DNA: TGTGCCAGCAGTCCCAGGATTAGCAATCAGCCCCAGCATTTT.

V and J are TRBV11-2 and TRBJ1-2; perhaps TRBD1 as D (5 bases). This CDR3 comprises 14 residues. Germline V gives CDR1 SGHAT, CDR2 FQNNGV. V lost 2 bases, J lost 8 bases, and 15 bases lay in between. DNA for the CDR3: TGTGCCAGCAGCTTAAACCTACCCCAGGGCGGCTACACCTTC. Its protein is CASSLNLPQGGYTF. The entire variable domain, with the rest obtained from reference TRBV11-2 and TRBJ1-2, is as follows: EAGVAQSPRYKIIEKRQSVAFWCNPISGHATLYWYQQILGQGPKLLIQFQNNGVVDDSQLPKDRFSAERLKGVDSTLKIQPAKLEDSAVYLCASSLNLPQGGYTFGSGTRLTVV.

V gene TRBV27 combines with J gene TRBJ1-6; TRBD1 agrees at 8 bases. The CDR3 is 14 residues long. In germline, CDR1 is MNHEY, CDR2 SMNVEV (reference sequence). The V segment lost 7 bases and the J segment 7 bases; nucleotides outside the gene matches: 6. In DNA, the CDR3 is TGTGCCAGCAACAGACAGGGGCCGAATTCACCCCTCCACTTT. Amino acid sequence: CASNRQGPNSPLHF.

The J gene is TRBJ1-2, the V gene TRBV4-3; 10 positions match TRBD1. This CDR3 is 13 amino acids long. After removal of 6 bases from V and 7 bases from J, the junction contained 5 bases not matched to a gene. Germline CDR1 is LGHNA and CDR2 is YSLEER. The CDR3 region has the DNA TGCGCCAGCAGGGCCGGGACAGGGGTTGGCTACACCTTC. Its translation: CASRAGTGVGYTF.

V usage is TRBV24-1 and J usage is TRBJ2-1; 9 bases match TRBD2. The V gene end was trimmed by 0 bases and the J gene end by 3 bases; junction bases not matched to a gene: 5. The CDR3 sequence is 17 residues long. Germline loops: CDR1 KGHDR, CDR2 SFDVKD. CDR3: CATSDLRAGGLYNEQFF. CDR3 nucleotides: TGTGCCACCAGTGATTTGCGGGCGGGGGGGCTCTACAATGAGCAGTTCTTC.

The V gene is TRBV18, the J gene TRBJ2-3; TRBD1 matches 10 bases. The germline V gene encodes CDR1 KGHSH and CDR2 LQKENI. Trimming removed 6 bases from V and 1 base from J; junction bases left unmatched: 4. This CDR3 is 15 amino acids long. CDR3 sequence reads: CASSPGTGGTDTQYF. CDR3 sequence (DNA): TGTGCCAGCTCTCCCGGGACAGGGGGCACAGATACGCAGTATTTT.

The CDR3 DNA reads TGTGCCAGCAGCCCGATAGCGGGGGGGCCGGGGCGGCAGTACTTC. Translating it yields CASSPIAGGPGRQYF. The chain combines TRBV4-2 with TRBJ2-7; 11 bases agree with TRBD2. Looked up from germline, CDR1 is LGHNA and CDR2 is YNFKEQ. V lost 4 bases and J lost 9; bases outside the gene matches: 11. This CDR3 contains 15 residues.

This chain joins TRBV18 and TRBJ1-2, with no clear D. The CDR3 sequence is 15 residues long. Germline values: CDR1 KGHSH, CDR2 LQKENI. Deletions cut 7 bases from V and 0 bases from J, with 15 bases between. CDR3 sequence reads: CASYLGDGSNYGYTF. CDR3 coding DNA: TGTGCCAGCTACCTTGGAGACGGATCTAACTATGGCTACACCTTC.

The V call is TRBV7-8, the J call TRBJ1-6; 7 bases agree with TRBD1. J gave up 10 bases and V 2 bases, and 5 bases lay outside the gene matches. The germline gives CDR1 SGHVS, CDR2 FQNEAQ. The CDR3 has 14 residues. CDR3 in DNA: TGTGCCAGCAGCTTAAGACAGGGAGGATCACCCCTCCACTTT. Translating it yields CASSLRQGGSPLHF.